A selection of T cell receptor beta chains follows, all from one sample in a study of cytomegalovirus exposure and HLA in healthy donors. Profiled with immunoSEQ multiplex PCR; TCRdb holds only in-frame clones, not every one. This sample has 150,000 or so clones; roughly three quarters occur once, and the top ten carry less than 8%. Sequencing was carried out using PBMCs. The receptors shown here come from a woman between 35 and 50 years old in good health and CMV-seropositive. Both conserved end residues are part of each CDR3. A D gene is named only where the DNA matches it firmly. Clone sizes are given selectively: once, few, many, or a class where the clone is expanded.

>TRBV9|TRBJ1-4|TRBD1|.
CASSVDRGHEKLFF
TGTGCCAGCAGCGTAGACAGGGGGCATGAAAAACTGTTTTTT
>TRBV6-5|TRBJ2-1|.|.
CASSYSGGSNEQFF
TGTGCCAGCAGTTACTCTGGAGGGAGCAATGAGCAGTTCTTC
>TRBV14|TRBJ2-3|TRBD1|.
CASSLTQGAGDTQYF
TGTGCCAGCAGCCTAACTCAGGGGGCTGGAGATACGCAGTATTTT
>TRBV19|TRBJ2-7|.|.
CASSILRGDEQYF
TGTGCCAGTAGTATCCTCAGGGGCGACGAGCAGTACTTC
>TRBV5-1|TRBJ2-7|TRBD1|.
CASSQGQRNEQYF
TGCGCCAGCAGCCAGGGACAGAGAAACGAGCAGTACTTC
>TRBV7-6|TRBJ2-1|TRBD1|few
CASSSHYRGGEQFF
TGTGCCAGCAGCTCGCACTACAGGGGCGGTGAGCAGTTCTTC
>TRBV9|TRBJ2-1|TRBD2|.
CASSVAPESGGLLPQFF
TGTGCCAGCAGCGTAGCCCCTGAAAGCGGGGGGCTCCTTCCGCAGTTCTTC
>TRBV27|TRBJ1-1|.|.
CASQLGGRTEAFF
TGTGCCAGTCAGCTAGGGGGTAGAACTGAAGCTTTCTTT
>TRBV30|TRBJ2-7|.|.
CAWSVSRTGRHYEQYF
TGTGCCTGGAGTGTATCCCGTACAGGTCGCCACTACGAGCAGTACTTC
>TRBV6-5|TRBJ2-7|TRBD2|.
CASTDSGGYEQYF
TGTGCCAGCACTGATAGCGGGGGCTACGAGCAGTACTTC
>TRBV7-9|TRBJ1-3|.|.
CASSSTGYGNTIYF
TGTGCCAGCAGCTCTACAGGGTATGGAAACACCATATATTTT
>TRBV11-2|TRBJ1-1|.|.
CASSLDHVGGPRTEAFF
TGTGCCAGCAGCTTAGATCACGTAGGAGGACCCCGCACTGAAGCTTTCTTT
>TRBV7-2|TRBJ1-2|.|.
CASSHFGGYGYTF
TGTGCCAGCAGCCATTTTGGAGGCTATGGCTACACCTTC
>TRBV7-6|TRBJ2-5|.|once
CASSYGGFGEQYF
TGTGCCAGCAGCTATGGCGGATTTGGAGAGCAGTACTTC
>TRBV11-2|TRBJ2-7|TRBD1|few
CASSRQGTSYEQYF
TGTGCCAGCAGCCGACAGGGGACCTCCTACGAGCAGTACTTC
>TRBV6-5|TRBJ2-3|TRBD2|.
CASSWQPSNPGGTQYF
TGTGCCAGCAGTTGGCAGCCGTCAAACCCGGGGGGTACGCAGTATTTT
>TRBV5-6|TRBJ1-2|TRBD1|few
CASSLGNGQGDYGYTF
TGTGCCAGCAGCTTAGGAAATGGACAGGGAGACTATGGCTACACCTTC
>TRBV9|TRBJ1-6|TRBD1|.
CASSATGGASYNSPLHF
TGTGCCAGCAGCGCCACAGGGGGCGCTTCCTATAATTCACCCCTCCACTTT
>TRBV5-1|TRBJ1-1|TRBD1|few
CASSLGLGQGDYEAFF
TGCGCCAGCAGCTTGGGACTTGGACAGGGGGATTATGAAGCTTTCTTT
>TRBV5-1|TRBJ1-1|.|.
CASSSLSRDTEAFF
TGCGCCAGCAGCTCCCTGTCCCGCGACACTGAAGCTTTCTTT
>TRBV19|TRBJ2-7|.|once
CASSPEPSSYEQYF
TGTGCCAGTAGCCCGGAGCCAAGCTCCTACGAGCAGTACTTC
>TRBV29-1|TRBJ1-2|TRBD1|.
CSVGGQGGYTF
TGCAGCGTGGGGGGACAGGGTGGCTACACCTTC
>TRBV6-5|TRBJ2-2|.|few
CASRPWGANTGELFF
TGTGCCAGCAGACCGTGGGGAGCGAACACCGGGGAGCTGTTTTTT
>TRBV6-1|TRBJ1-4|TRBD1|.
CASKRDRGFNEKLFF
TGTGCCAGCAAACGGGACAGGGGGTTCAATGAAAAACTGTTTTTT
>TRBV20-1|TRBJ1-2|.|.
CSTLVPGGYTF
TGCAGTACGCTAGTTCCAGGGGGCTACACCTTC
>TRBV28|TRBJ1-5|.|.
CASSLLGNQPQHF
TGTGCCAGCAGTTTACTTGGCAATCAGCCCCAGCATTTT
>TRBV2|TRBJ1-6|TRBD1|few
CASRETGDTNNSPLHF
TGTGCCAGCAGGGAAACAGGGGATACTAATAATTCACCCCTCCACTTT
>TRBV2|TRBJ2-7|.|.
CASTSQRTYEQYF
TGTGCCAGCACGTCCCAGCGAACCTACGAGCAGTACTTC
>TRBV30|TRBJ2-1|TRBD2|once
CAWSTLAGGSSEQFF
TGTGCCTGGAGTACCCTAGCGGGGGGCTCCAGTGAGCAGTTCTTC